This TCR beta chain was captured in a study of T cells in Graves' hyperthyroidism and ophthalmopathy. No ophthalmopathy progression within 18 months constituted stable Graves' hyperthyroidism. Orbital computed tomography, thyroid ultrasound, serum thyroxine and TRAb, and clinical symptoms together informed the diagnoses. This clonotype occurred many times. Its antigen is still unknown. RNA transcripts were the template for amplifying TCR beta CDR3 regions. The primer set for the first-round RT-PCR of the TCR CDR3 was HTBI. Using its own MiXCR run on the multiplex PCR reads, TCRdb lists one record per CDR3 protein. The profile shows 200,000 to 250,000 distinct CDR3 sequences, around 16% of them singletons. Findings of the study overall: Onset of ophthalmopathy came a median about 6.5 months after the model predicted it. Most thyroid-expanded clonotypes above 0.001 were also found in blood.

In germline, CDR1 is MDHEN, CDR2 SYDVKM. The CDR3 sequence is 13 residues long. The V end lost 5 bases, the J end lost 0 bases, and 7 bases lay between the germline ends. The chain combines TRBV28 with TRBJ1-1; D call uncertain. The specimen was blood. This sequence originates from a man aged 35-49 years with Graves' hyperthyroidism. The CDR3 here is CASSTGVNTEAFF. The CDR3 DNA reads as TGTGCCAGCAGTACGGGAGTGAACACTGAAGCTTTCTTT.